This T cell receptor beta chain appears in the sequencing data of a study of OX40 agonist ivuxolimab in advanced cancers. Looking at the study overall: Ivuxolimab was delivered to patients intravenously every 2 weeks at doses spanning 0.01 to 10 mg/kg. There were three patients with partial responses, one having hepatocellular carcinoma and two cutaneous melanoma.

The CDR3 is 15 amino acids. Trimming took 8 bases from V and 2 from J; bases not matched to a gene: 9. Germline V lookup: CDR1 MNHEY, CDR2 SMNVEV (reference sequence). Clones were read by immunoSEQ multiplex PCR, and TCRdb kept only the in-frame ones, dropping some. The table records tens of thousands of clones, nearly 90% of them present only once. This specimen consisted of CD4+ or CD8+ T cells sorted from blood, obtained in a trial of the OX40 agonist ivuxolimab. The source of this sequence is an adult with an advanced solid tumor such as melanoma, head and neck, liver or kidney cancer. The genes are TRBV27 and TRBJ2-5; 9 nucleotides align to TRBD1. CDR3 sequence (DNA): TGTGCCAGCGGTGCAGACAGGGGGTGGCAAGAGACCCAGTACTTC. Its translation is CASGADRGWQETQYF.